The rows below give T cell receptor beta chains drawn from one sample of a study of OX40 agonist ivuxolimab in advanced cancers. The protocol was immunoSEQ multiplex PCR, while the TCRdb copy is restricted to in-frame clones and leaves out a portion. The sample lists some 130,000 clones, 93% occurring once. Here the sequenced sample was CD4+ or CD8+ T cells sorted from blood, taken in a trial of the OX40 agonist ivuxolimab. The receptor source for this set is an adult with an advanced solid tumor such as melanoma, head and neck, liver or kidney cancer. Each CDR3 is given with its conserved first and last residue. Fields, in order: CDR3 DNA, CDR3 protein, V gene, clone size, J gene, D gene. A D gene is named only where the DNA matches it firmly. Clone size is shown for a subset of rows, as once, few, many or a class of expanded clone.

TGTGCCAGCAGCTCCGTGATGGGGAACCCTAACTATGGCTACACCTTC	CASSSVMGNPNYGYTF	TRBV5-4	-	TRBJ1-2	-
TGTGCCTGGCTTCGACAGGGGGGGCACGAGCAGTACTTC	CAWLRQGGHEQYF	TRBV30	-	TRBJ2-7	TRBD1
TGTGCCAGCAGCTCCGCTGGTCGGGGAAACAATCAGCCCCAGCATTTT	CASSSAGRGNNQPQHF	TRBV5-8	-	TRBJ1-5	-
TGTGCCAGCAGTCGGACTAGCAACTACAATGAGCAGTTCTTC	CASSRTSNYNEQFF	TRBV9	-	TRBJ2-1	TRBD2
TGTGCCAGCAGGGATCAGGGGTGGGCTGAAGCTTTCTTT	CASRDQGWAEAFF	TRBV6-1	few	TRBJ1-1	-
TGTGCCAGCAGCCAGGCCGGGACGGGAACCTACAATGAGCAGTTCTTC	CASSQAGTGTYNEQFF	TRBV5-4	-	TRBJ2-1	-
TGTGCCAGCAGCCCCAATCGAGGGCAAGAGACCCAGTACTTC	CASSPNRGQETQYF	TRBV7-2	-	TRBJ2-5	-
TGCGCCAGCAGCTCTACCGCGGACAGGGCGATGGAAGCTTTCTTT	CASSSTADRAMEAFF	TRBV5-1	-	TRBJ1-1	TRBD1
TGCAGTGGAGGCCGGAGGGACGAGCAGTACTTC	CSGGRRDEQYF	TRBV20-1	-	TRBJ2-7	-
TGTGCCAGCAGCTTGGGTCCCGGGCAGTACTTC	CASSLGPGQYF	TRBV7-2	-	TRBJ2-7	-
TGTGCCAGCTCCCGGGGGGGCGCGGAGACCCAGTACTTC	CASSRGGAETQYF	TRBV18	-	TRBJ2-5	TRBD2
TGTGCCAGCAGCCTTCGGGCCTCGAACACTGAAGCTTTCTTT	CASSLRASNTEAFF	TRBV9	-	TRBJ1-1	-
TGTGCCAGTAGATCCTCTGGGTTTTTGAGGGAGACCCAGTACTTC	CASRSSGFLRETQYF	TRBV19	-	TRBJ2-5	-
TGTGCCAGCAGCCAAGTACTCTCAGATACGCAGTATTTT	CASSQVLSDTQYF	TRBV4-2	-	TRBJ2-3	-
TGTGCCAGCAGCTTGGGACTAGCGGGAGGACTAAGGGACAATGAGCAGTTCTTC	CASSLGLAGGLRDNEQFF	TRBV5-4	once	TRBJ2-1	TRBD2
TGTGCCAGCAGCGTTGACAGGGGCGACGAGCAGTACTTC	CASSVDRGDEQYF	TRBV9	once	TRBJ2-7	TRBD1
TGTGCCAGCAGTACAGGCCCCTACGAGCAGTACTTC	CASSTGPYEQYF	TRBV2	-	TRBJ2-7	-
TGCAGCGTTGGGGAGGGGTTTGGCGGCTACACCTTC	CSVGEGFGGYTF	TRBV29-1	-	TRBJ1-2	-
TGTGCCAGCAGCTTAATTGCTCCGGGACTCGGGCCCCAGCATTTT	CASSLIAPGLGPQHF	TRBV7-9	-	TRBJ1-5	-
TGCGCCAGCAGCCAAGATCTGGGCGTTGAAAAACTGTTTTTT	CASSQDLGVEKLFF	TRBV4-3	-	TRBJ1-4	-
TGTGCCAGCAGTTTATCGGGGACACTCTCCTACGAGCAGTACTTC	CASSLSGTLSYEQYF	TRBV27	-	TRBJ2-7	-
TGTGCCAGCAGTTATGGTCCCGCGTGGGGACCCCTCCACTTT	CASSYGPAWGPLHF	TRBV27	-	TRBJ1-6	-
TGTGCCAGCAGCTTAGGGCGGGGCAATGAAAAACTGTTTTTT	CASSLGRGNEKLFF	TRBV11-2	once	TRBJ1-4	-
TGTGCCAGCAGTCCCGGACAGGGGAATCAGCCCCAGCATTTT	CASSPGQGNQPQHF	TRBV7-9	few	TRBJ1-5	TRBD1
TGTGCCAGCAGTTTATATTACAGGGGGCCTGACGAGCAGTACTTC	CASSLYYRGPDEQYF	TRBV28	-	TRBJ2-7	TRBD1
TGTGCCAGCAGTTTAAACAGGGTTCCCGGGGATGAGCAGTTCTTC	CASSLNRVPGDEQFF	TRBV6-4	-	TRBJ2-1	-
TGTGCCAGTAGTACCCGGGACAGGGGGAAGCCAGGTGAAGCTTTCTTT	CASSTRDRGKPGEAFF	TRBV19	-	TRBJ1-1	TRBD1
TGTGCCAGCAGCACCCCCCAACCGGGCCAACCAGATGCTGGCTCCTACAATGAGCAGTTCTTC	CASSTPQPGQPDAGSYNEQFF	TRBV7-3	-	TRBJ2-1	-
TGCAGCGTTTCCTCACTTAGCTCCTACAATGAGCAGTTCTTC	CSVSSLSSYNEQFF	TRBV29-1	-	TRBJ2-1	-
TGTGCCTGGATGACTGGAAACACCATATATTTT	CAWMTGNTIYF	TRBV30	-	TRBJ1-3	-
TGTGCCAGCAGTCCCGGGAGCTATAGCAATCAGCCCCAGCATTTT	CASSPGSYSNQPQHF	TRBV28	-	TRBJ1-5	-
TGTGCCAGCAGTCAACTTCCCTCCTACGAGCAGTACTTC	CASSQLPSYEQYF	TRBV28	-	TRBJ2-7	-
TGCGCCAGCAGTTTAGGGACAGCCAGAGATTCACCCCTCCACTTT	CASSLGTARDSPLHF	TRBV5-1	-	TRBJ1-6	TRBD1
TGTGCCAGCAGCTTGTGGGACAGGCGAGCCTACAATGAGCAGTTCTTC	CASSLWDRRAYNEQFF	TRBV5-6	-	TRBJ2-1	TRBD1
TGTGCTAGCAGTCCGGGGCAGGGCTATGGCTACACCTTC	CASSPGQGYGYTF	TRBV7-3	-	TRBJ1-2	-
TGTGCCAGCAGGGACGGGACTAGCGGGGGGTACAATGAGCAGTTCTTC	CASRDGTSGGYNEQFF	TRBV2	-	TRBJ2-1	TRBD2
TGCGCCAGCATTAGGGAAGCGGGGGCGGCCGCTGAAGCTTTCTTT	CASIREAGAAAEAFF	TRBV5-1	-	TRBJ1-1	-
TGTGCCAGCAGCCGAGGAGGCGCGGGATATCAGCCCCAGCATTTT	CASSRGGAGYQPQHF	TRBV6-1	once	TRBJ1-5	-
TGTGCCAGCAGCTTAGTAGGGGGTCCTACTCAAGAGCAGTACTTC	CASSLVGGPTQEQYF	TRBV7-8	-	TRBJ2-7	-